One and the same sample provided the 25 T cell receptor beta chains below, sequenced in a study of shared clonotypes between healthy human individuals. Here immunoSEQ multiplex PCR was the method, and the copy in TCRdb shows in-frame clones only, minus some. The table has millions of clones, 85% to 95% seen once; the top ten hold about 0.13%. The specimen was naive CD4+ T cells sorted from blood. Subset described: CD45RA+ positively selected. The source of these receptors is a man between 18 and 29 years old in good health.

The chain combines TRBV15 with TRBJ1-1; D might be TRBD1 (6 bases). The CDR3 is made up of 15 amino acids. The germline V and J ends were trimmed by 0 bases and 1 base, with 9 bases remaining between them. The germline V gene has CDR1 LNHNV and CDR2 YYDKDF (reference sequence). CDR3 sequence: CATSRDLQGNTEAFF. CDR3 DNA: TGTGCCACCAGCAGAGATCTACAGGGGAACACTGAAGCTTTCTTT. The whole variable domain, remainder taken from reference TRBV15 and TRBJ1-1, is DAMVIQNPRYQVTQFGKPVTLSCSQTLNHNVMYWYQQKSSQAPKLLFHYYDKDFNNEADTPDNFQSRRPNTSFCFLDIRSPGLGDTAMYLCATSRDLQGNTEAFFGQGTRLTVV.

V and J are TRBV27 and TRBJ2-2; a weak D match, TRBD1 (5 bases). The CDR3 consists of 15 residues. V lost 4 bases to trimming and J lost 4 bases, with 13 bases between them. CDR1 and CDR2 (germline): MNHEY, SMNVEV (reference sequence). The CDR3 nucleotides read TGTGCCAGCAGTTGGTCAGGGTCGGCCACCGGGGAGCTGTTTTTT. The encoded protein is CASSWSGSATGELFF.

The chain combines TRBV2 with TRBJ1-1, with D possibly being TRBD1 (5 bases). Per germline, CDR1 SNHLY and CDR2 FYNNEI. The ends were cut back, 1 base at V and 3 bases at J, with 12 bases in the middle. CDR3 length: 15 amino acids. As DNA, the CDR3 is TGTGCCAGCAGTGAAGTGCTGGCGGGGGACACTGAAGCTTTCTTT. Its translation: CASSEVLAGDTEAFF.

The chain recombines TRBV13 with TRBJ2-7; 7 bases are a match to TRBD1. The germline V gene encodes CDR1 PRHDT and CDR2 FYEKMQ (reference sequence). The V segment lost 5 bases and the J segment 4 bases; nucleotides outside the gene matches: 17. The CDR3 is made up of 17 amino acids. CDR3 residues: CASSPLPARDRAYEQYF. Here the CDR3 DNA reads TGTGCCAGCAGCCCTCTTCCCGCTAGGGACAGAGCTTACGAGCAGTACTTC.

The CDR3 DNA reads as TGTGCCAGCAGCTTAGACGGACAGAGGGACAATGAGCAGTTCTTC. It encodes CASSLDGQRDNEQFF. V usage is TRBV11-2 and J usage is TRBJ2-1; TRBD1 might be the D (6 bases). The CDR3 spans 15 residues. The V gene lost 0 bases and the J gene lost 5 bases, with 11 bases spanning the gap. CDR1 SGHAT and CDR2 FQNNGV come from the germline V gene.

A remark on this clone: Different DNA sequences within this sample yield the same CDR3. This chain uses TRBV11-2 with TRBJ2-2; D is perhaps TRBD2 (6 bases). Germline lookup yields CDR1 SGHAT and CDR2 FQNNGV. V shed 1 base and J shed 1 base, with 7 bases lying between them. The CDR3 spans 15 residues. The DNA of the CDR3 is TGTGCCAGCAGCTTAGCGGGAGTGAACACCGGGGAGCTGTTTTTT. This gives the protein CASSLAGVNTGELFF.

This sequence joins TRBV9 and TRBJ2-1, with 14 bases aligning to TRBD2. The ends lost 1 base at V and 8 bases at J; junction bases unmatched: 8. Germline V lookup: CDR1 SGDLS, CDR2 YYNGEE. This CDR3 spans 17 amino acids. CDR3 loop: CASSVSTGTSGSYEQFF. CDR3 in DNA: TGTGCCAGCAGCGTATCAACCGGGACTAGCGGGAGCTATGAGCAGTTCTTC.

The rearrangement joins TRBV7-9 to TRBJ2-7; perhaps TRBD1 as D (6 bases). Germline CDR1 SEHNR, CDR2 FQNEAQ (reference sequence). V shed 3 bases and J shed 7 bases, with 19 bases lying between them. This CDR3 has 15 residues. DNA of the CDR3: TGTGCCAGCAGCTTCGGAGACAGGCCCTACGAGGAGCAGTACTTC. This sequence encodes CASSFGDRPYEEQYF. The whole variable domain, filled in from reference TRBV7-9 and TRBJ2-7, reads DTGVSQNPRHKITKRGQNVTFRCDPISEHNRLYWYRQTLGQGPEFLTYFQNEAQLEKSRLLSDRFSAERPKGSFSTLEIQRTEQGDSAMYLCASSFGDRPYEEQYFGPGTRLTVT.

V usage is TRBV5-1 and J usage is TRBJ2-3, with D perhaps matching TRBD1 (5 bases). Germline lookup yields CDR1 SGHRS and CDR2 YFSETQ. The CDR3 loop spans 16 amino acids. The V end lost 6 bases, the J end lost 2 bases, and 19 bases lay between the germline ends. CDR3 sequence: CASKRIRTQNTDTQYF. The CDR3 DNA sequence: TGCGCCAGCAAAAGAATCCGGACACAAAACACAGATACGCAGTATTTT.

This clone is a singleton in its sample. The CDR3, as DNA: TGTGCCAGCAGCTTAATGGGACAGCCCTACGAGCAGTACTTC. Translated, it gives CASSLMGQPYEQYF. This chain connects TRBV7-3 to TRBJ2-7; 7 bases are a match to TRBD1. The CDR3 totals 14 residues. In germline, CDR1 is SGHTA, CDR2 FQGTGA. V shed 1 base and J 2 bases; nucleotides not matched to a gene: 2.

This chain links TRBV11-2 with TRBJ2-2; TRBD2 might be the D (5 bases). The CDR3 runs 15 residues. Trimming took off 5 bases at V and 4 bases at J, with 14 bases between the two ends. The germline CDR1 and CDR2 sequences are SGHAT and FQNNGV. The CDR3 sequence: CASSRIGAVTGELFF. For the CDR3, the DNA is TGTGCCAGCAGCCGGATTGGAGCGGTCACCGGGGAGCTGTTTTTT.

The table lists this clone with a count of one. This CDR3 reads CASSLGASGGFETQYF. Written as DNA, the CDR3 is TGTGCCAGCAGTTTAGGGGCTAGCGGGGGGTTCGAGACCCAGTACTTC. The chain couples TRBV5-4 to TRBJ2-5; 11 bases fit TRBD2. The CDR3 has 16 residues. Germline V gene data show CDR1 as SGHNT and CDR2 as YYREEE (reference sequence). The V segment lost 5 bases and the J segment 5 bases; nucleotides outside the gene matches: 11.

Points on this clone: The same CDR3 can be traced to other DNA sequences in this sample. This sequence joins TRBV28 and TRBJ2-2, with D uncertain. The germline V and J ends were trimmed by 2 bases and 5 bases, with 3 bases remaining between them. Germline assignment: CDR1 MDHEN and CDR2 SYDVKM. The CDR3 totals 12 residues. The CDR3 sequence: CASSLRTGELFF. DNA of the CDR3: TGTGCCAGCAGTTTAAGGACCGGGGAGCTGTTTTTT.

This chain uses TRBV28 with TRBJ2-7, with D possibly TRBD2 on 5 matching bases. The germline V gene encodes CDR1 MDHEN and CDR2 SYDVKM. This CDR3 region has 14 residues. Trimming left V 6 bases short and J 0 bases short, with 12 bases between. In DNA form, the CDR3 reads TGTGCCAGCAGCAAGAGGGTGGGCTCCTACGAGCAGTACTTC. Its protein product is CASSKRVGSYEQYF.

V gene TRBV2 combines with J gene TRBJ1-5, with D maybe TRBD1 (6 bases). The germline gives CDR1 SNHLY, CDR2 FYNNEI. Trimming took 8 bases from V and 5 from J, leaving 13 bases between them. CDR3 size: 13 residues. The CDR3 region is CASSWTEDQPQHF. The CDR3 DNA reads TGTGCCAGCTCTTGGACAGAGGATCAGCCCCAGCATTTT.

This chain links TRBV21-1 with TRBJ1-1; the table's D gene call, TRBD1, was not cross checked with the DNA. TRBV21-1 is a known pseudogene. The length of the CDR3 is 13 residues. The CDR3 DNA follows: TGTGCCAGCAGCGGACAGGGGAACACTGAAGCTTTCTTT. Translated: CASSGQGNTEAFF.

V gene TRBV4-1 combines with J gene TRBJ2-5, with TRBD2 matching over 15 bases. The CDR3 is 20 residues long. Germline V gives CDR1 MGHRA, CDR2 YSYEKL. The V segment lost 0 bases and the J segment 0 bases; nucleotides outside the gene matches: 8. This CDR3 reads CASSQDRGLAGGLYQETQYF. The CDR3, as DNA: TGCGCCAGCAGCCAAGATAGGGGACTAGCGGGGGGACTGTACCAAGAGACCCAGTACTTC.

The rearrangement uses TRBV11-2 and TRBJ1-1; no clear D gene. The CDR3 has 11 amino acids. Germline V lookup: CDR1 SGHAT, CDR2 FQNNGV. Trimming removed 5 bases at V and 8 bases at J, with 9 bases between. The CDR3 DNA is TGTGCCAGCAGCCCGCGTTGGGAAGCTTTCTTT. Encoded protein: CASSPRWEAFF.

The V gene is TRBV5-4, the J gene TRBJ2-7, with 7 positions matching TRBD2. The CDR3 has 14 amino acids. Trimming cost V 1 base and J 6 bases; bases outside gene matches: 7. Germline lookup yields CDR1 SGHNT and CDR2 YYREEE (reference sequence). CDR3 in DNA: TGTGCCAGCAGCTTGACGAGGGAGGGCCTCGAGCAGTACTTC. It specifies CASSLTREGLEQYF.

This chain joins TRBV23-1 and TRBJ2-5; TRBD1 agrees at 7 bases. TRBV23-1 belongs to the ORF category, with a function that is uncertain. Trimming removed 1 base from V and 2 bases from J; junction bases left unmatched: 1. The CDR3 has 14 residues. Here the CDR3 DNA reads TGCGCCAGCAGTCAATACAGGGGACAAGAGACCCAGTACTTC. Translated: CASSQYRGQETQYF.

DNA of the CDR3: TGTGCCAGCAGGAGGACAGCGAATTCACCCCTCCACTTT. It codes for CASRRTANSPLHF. The chain joins TRBV9 to TRBJ1-6, with D possibly TRBD1 on 6 matching bases. The CDR3 spans 13 residues. V gave up 5 bases and J gave up 7 bases, with 10 bases separating them. Germline V gene data show CDR1 as SGDLS and CDR2 as YYNGEE.

In this sample, this clone turned up a few times. At the DNA level, this CDR3 is encoded by other sequences in the same sample as well. V usage is TRBV5-1 and J usage is TRBJ1-3, with no clear D. Trimming removed 0 bases from V and 1 base from J, with 8 bases in between. The length of the CDR3 is 15 residues. Germline-derived CDR1 and CDR2 are SGHRS and YFSETQ. The CDR3 loop is CASSLDGSSGNTIYF. The CDR3 nucleotides are TGCGCCAGCAGCTTGGACGGTAGTTCTGGAAACACCATATATTTT.

Remarks on this clone: At the DNA level, this CDR3 is encoded by other sequences in the same sample as well. V and J are TRBV5-1 and TRBJ1-2, with 7 bases identical to TRBD1. The V gene end was trimmed by 3 bases and the J gene end by 8 bases; junction bases not matched to a gene: 7. CDR1 is SGHRS, CDR2 YFSETQ, per germline. The CDR3 spans 13 residues. The CDR3 is CASSSGTGVGYTF. The CDR3 bases are TGCGCCAGCAGCTCCGGAACAGGGGTCGGCTACACCTTC.

CDR3 DNA: TGCGCCAGCACCCGGACAGGCACGGAGACCCAGTACTTC. Translation: CASTRTGTETQYF. The chain uses TRBV5-1 and TRBJ2-5, with 7 bases aligning to TRBD1. Trimming at V came to 6 bases and at J to 5 bases, leaving 7 bases not matched to a gene. Germline V lookup: CDR1 SGHRS, CDR2 YFSETQ. There are 13 residues in the CDR3.

The gene calls are TRBV16 and TRBJ1-4; D gene ambiguous. This CDR3 has 15 amino acids. The germline V gene encodes CDR1 KGHSY and CDR2 FQNENV. Trimming pared 0 bases from V and 5 bases from J, leaving 10 bases between. CDR3 amino acids: CASSQSEGFNEKLFF. The DNA of the CDR3 is TGTGCCAGCAGCCAATCGGAGGGCTTCAATGAAAAACTGTTTTTT.